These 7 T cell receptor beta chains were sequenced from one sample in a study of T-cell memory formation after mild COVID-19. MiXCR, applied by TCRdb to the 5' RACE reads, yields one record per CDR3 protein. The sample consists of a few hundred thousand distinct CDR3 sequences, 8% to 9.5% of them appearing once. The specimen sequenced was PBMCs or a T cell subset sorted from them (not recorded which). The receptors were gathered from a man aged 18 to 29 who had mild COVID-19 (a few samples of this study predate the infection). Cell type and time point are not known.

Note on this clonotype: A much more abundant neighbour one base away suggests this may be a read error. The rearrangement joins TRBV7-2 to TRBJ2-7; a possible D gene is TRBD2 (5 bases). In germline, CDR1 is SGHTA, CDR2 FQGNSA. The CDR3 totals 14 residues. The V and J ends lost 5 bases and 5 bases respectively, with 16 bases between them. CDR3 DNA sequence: TGTGCCAGCAGCGCTGCTAGCAGTTGGCACGAGCAGTACTTC. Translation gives CASSAASSWHEQYF.

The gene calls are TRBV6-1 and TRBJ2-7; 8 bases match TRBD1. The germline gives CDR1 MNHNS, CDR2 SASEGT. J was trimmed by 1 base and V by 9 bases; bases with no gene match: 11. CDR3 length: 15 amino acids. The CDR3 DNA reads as TGTGCCAGTAACGGACAGGGTGGCGCATCCTACGAGCAGTACTTC. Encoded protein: CASNGQGGASYEQYF.

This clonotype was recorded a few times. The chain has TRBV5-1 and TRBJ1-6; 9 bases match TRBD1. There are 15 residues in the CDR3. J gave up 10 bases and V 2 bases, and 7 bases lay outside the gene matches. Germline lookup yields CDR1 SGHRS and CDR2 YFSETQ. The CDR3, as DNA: TGCGCCAGCAGCTTAACGGGACAGGGACGCTCACCCCTCCACTTT. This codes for CASSLTGQGRSPLHF.

CDR3 sequence (DNA): TGTGCCAGCAGCCCTAATGGACAGGGCCGAGTAGATACGCAGTATTTT. Its protein is CASSPNGQGRVDTQYF. The V and J genes are TRBV7-3 and TRBJ2-3, with 8 bases lining up with TRBD1. V dropped 5 bases and J dropped 5; count of bases not matched to a gene: 12. The length of the CDR3 is 16 residues. Germline V CDR1 and CDR2: SGHTA, FQGTGA.

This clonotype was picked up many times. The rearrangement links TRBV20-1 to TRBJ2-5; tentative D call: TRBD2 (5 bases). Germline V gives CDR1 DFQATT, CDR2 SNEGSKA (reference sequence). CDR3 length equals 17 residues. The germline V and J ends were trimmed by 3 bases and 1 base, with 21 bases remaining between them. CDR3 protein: CSASGFRQTNTQETQYF. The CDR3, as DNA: TGCAGTGCTAGTGGGTTTAGGCAGACTAATACCCAAGAGACCCAGTACTTC.

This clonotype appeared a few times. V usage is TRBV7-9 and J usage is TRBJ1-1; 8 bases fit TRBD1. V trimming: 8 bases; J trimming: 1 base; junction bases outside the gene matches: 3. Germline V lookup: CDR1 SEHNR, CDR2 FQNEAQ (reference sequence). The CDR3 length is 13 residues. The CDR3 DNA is TGTGCCAGCTACAGGGGGGCGAACACTGAAGCTTTCTTT. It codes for CASYRGANTEAFF.

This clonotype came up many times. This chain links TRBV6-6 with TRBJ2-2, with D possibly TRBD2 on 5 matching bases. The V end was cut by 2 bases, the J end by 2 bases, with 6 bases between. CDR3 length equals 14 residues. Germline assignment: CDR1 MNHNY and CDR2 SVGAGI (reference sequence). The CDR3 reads CASSYRGNTGELFF. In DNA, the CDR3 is TGTGCCAGCAGTTACCGGGGAAACACCGGGGAGCTGTTTTTT.